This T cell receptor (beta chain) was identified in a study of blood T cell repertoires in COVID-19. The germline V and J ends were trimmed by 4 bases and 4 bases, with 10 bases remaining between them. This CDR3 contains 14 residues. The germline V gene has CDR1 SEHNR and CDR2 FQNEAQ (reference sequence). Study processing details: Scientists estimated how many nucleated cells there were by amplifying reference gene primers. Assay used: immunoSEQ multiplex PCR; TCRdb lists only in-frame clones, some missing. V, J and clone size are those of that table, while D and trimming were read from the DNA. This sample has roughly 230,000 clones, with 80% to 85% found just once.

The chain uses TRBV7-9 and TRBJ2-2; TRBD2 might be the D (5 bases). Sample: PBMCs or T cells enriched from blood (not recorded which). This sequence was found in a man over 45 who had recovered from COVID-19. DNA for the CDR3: TGTGCCAGCAGCTCCCGGAGCGGCACCGGGGAGCTGTTTTTT. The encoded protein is CASSSRSGTGELFF.